Listed below are T cell receptor beta chains from one sample, sequenced in a study of post-analysis software for immune sequencing data. From the PCR reads, TCRdb called clonotypes with MiXCR, one entry per CDR3 protein. The sample carries around 700,000 distinct CDR3 sequences, 59% recorded once. The material sequenced was blood. The receptors derive from a girl aged 2-10 years with multiple sclerosis. The CDR3 runs from the conserved cysteine through the conserved F or W. Each record gives: V gene, J gene, D gene, clone size, CDR3 DNA, CDR3 protein. The D gene is left open where the match is weak. Clone size is stated in some rows and not others, as once, few, many or a class when expanded.

TRBV6-5,TRBJ1-2,-,-,TGTGCCAGCAGTCTCCTATCGGGTTACTATGGCTACACCTTC,CASSLLSGYYGYTF
TRBV28,TRBJ2-7,TRBD1,-,TGTGCCAGCAGTTCAACCGCAGGGGGATCCTCCTACGAGCAGTACTTC,CASSSTAGGSSYEQYF
TRBV29-1,TRBJ1-2,-,-,TGCAGCGCCCTGACTGGGGTGTCCAACTATGGCTACACCTTC,CSALTGVSNYGYTF
TRBV5-1,TRBJ2-5,-,-,TGCGCCAACAGCCCAACTCAGGGGGAGGGAGAGACCCAGTACTTC,CANSPTQGEGETQYF
TRBV7-9,TRBJ2-1,-,once,TGTGCCAGCAGCTTAGCCTCTGGGCTAGATGAGCAGTTCTTC,CASSLASGLDEQFF
TRBV7-3,TRBJ2-7,-,-,TGTGCCAGCAGCGTACTGGAGCGGGAGCAGTACTTC,CASSVLEREQYF
TRBV10-3,TRBJ1-6,-,-,TGTGCCATCAGTGTGAGGGGACCCTCCTATAATTCACCCCTCCACTTT,CAISVRGPSYNSPLHF
TRBV3-1,TRBJ2-7,-,few,TGTGCCAGCAGCAACGCCTACGAGCAGTACTTC,CASSNAYEQYF
TRBV10-3,TRBJ2-1,TRBD2,-,TGTGCCATCAGTGACCCACCGACTAGCGGGAGCAATGAGCAGTTCTTC,CAISDPPTSGSNEQFF
TRBV20-1,TRBJ1-2,TRBD1,few,TGCAGTGCGATACGGGACAGCCTTCCTAACTATGGCTACACCTTC,CSAIRDSLPNYGYTF
TRBV20-1,TRBJ2-1,-,-,TGCAGTGCCCAGAACACGAAGCAGTTCTTC,CSAQNTKQFF
TRBV3-1,TRBJ2-1,-,-,TGTGTCAGCAGCCAAGTTTATTACAATGAGCAGTTCTTC,CVSSQVYYNEQFF
TRBV5-1,TRBJ1-1,-,-,TGCGCCAGCAGAAAGTCCGGGAACACTGAAGCTTTCTTT,CASRKSGNTEAFF
TRBV20-1,TRBJ2-1,-,-,TGCAGTGCTAGAACACCGGCATACAATGAGCAGTTCTTC,CSARTPAYNEQFF
TRBV5-8,TRBJ2-1,-,few,TGTGCCAGCAGCTTGTGGCCGAACTCCTACAATGAGCAGTTCTTC,CASSLWPNSYNEQFF
TRBV5-1,TRBJ2-6,TRBD1,-,TGCGCCAGCAGCTTGGCAGGGGGCCCAGCTGGGGCCAACGTCCTGACTTTC,CASSLAGGPAGANVLTF
TRBV6-2/TRBV6-3,TRBJ1-2,-,-,TGTGCCAGCAGCACGCAACCAGGACAAGCTCAGCCCTATGGCTGCACCTTC,CASSTQPGQAQPYGCTF
TRBV7-2,TRBJ1-1,-,-,TGTGCCAGCAGCTTAGCGGAGAAGAACACTGAAGCTTTCTTT,CASSLAEKNTEAFF
TRBV7-9,TRBJ2-6,-,-,TGTGCCAGCAGCTTAGGGCTCGGGATGGACGAGAGCCTGACTTTC,CASSLGLGMDESLTF
TRBV7-2,TRBJ2-3,TRBD2,many,TGTGCCAGCAGCTTACAGGCGGGAGGGAACACAGATACGCAGTATTTT,CASSLQAGGNTDTQYF
TRBV7-3,TRBJ2-1,TRBD2,-,TGTGCCAGCAGCTTAATAGCGGGATTCTCCTACAATGAGCAGTTCTTC,CASSLIAGFSYNEQFF
TRBV5-1,TRBJ2-4,TRBD2,-,TGCGCCAGCAGCTTGGTAGGGACTAGCGGCGCCATTCAGTACTTC,CASSLVGTSGAIQYF
TRBV20-1,TRBJ1-1,TRBD1,-,TGCAGTGCTAGCCATGGGACAGCCCTTTTGAACACTGAAGCTTTCTTT,CSASHGTALLNTEAFF
TRBV10-3,TRBJ1-5,-,-,TGTGCCATCAGTGAGTCGCCGAATCAGCCCCAGCATTTT,CAISESPNQPQHF
TRBV7-3,TRBJ2-1,-,-,TGTACCAGCAGCTTATATCCTAGTGGGGACTCGGTTCGGGTTCATGGTGAGCAGTTCTTC,CTSSLYPSGDSVRVHGEQFF
TRBV24-1,TRBJ2-3,TRBD1,-,TGTGCCACCAGTGGAGCCCGGACAGGCTTCACAGATACGCAGTATTTT,CATSGARTGFTDTQYF
TRBV5-1,TRBJ2-3,-,-,TGCGCCAGCAGCGGAGGGGGACTAACCACAGATACGCAGTATTTT,CASSGGGLTTDTQYF
TRBV6-4,TRBJ1-2,-,-,TGTGCCAGCAGTGATGCGGGACTGAACTATGGCTACACCTTC,CASSDAGLNYGYTF
TRBV7-9,TRBJ2-7,-,-,TGTGCCAGCAGCTCCGGAACCCCCCTCTACGAGCAGTACTTC,CASSSGTPLYEQYF
TRBV14,TRBJ2-7,-,-,TGTGCCAGCAGCCTGGGTTGGGGGAATTACGAGCAGTACTTC,CASSLGWGNYEQYF
TRBV6-1,TRBJ2-3,-,few,TGTGCCAGCAGTCAAGGGACGACTAGCACAGATACGCAGTATTTT,CASSQGTTSTDTQYF
TRBV28,TRBJ2-5,TRBD1,-,TGTGCCAGCAGTAGGGAACAGGGGGAAGAGACCCAGTACTTC,CASSREQGEETQYF
TRBV5-1,TRBJ2-1,TRBD2,-,TGCGCCAGCAGCGGAGAGGGACTAGTAAACAATGAGCAGTTCTTC,CASSGEGLVNNEQFF
TRBV11-2,TRBJ1-5,-,-,TGTGCCAGCAGCTCCAGGGTAAATCAGCCCCAGCATTTT,CASSSRVNQPQHF
TRBV7-9,TRBJ1-1,TRBD1,-,TGTGCCAGCAGCCGGGGACAGGGGACTCCTGGGGCTTTCTTT,CASSRGQGTPGAFF
TRBV20-1,TRBJ2-3,-,few,TGCAGCGCTTCCCCCACAGATACGCAGTATTTT,CSASPTDTQYF
TRBV19,TRBJ2-5,-,few,TGTGCCAGTAGCAGGGGGGCCGCCGGGGAGACCCAGTACTTC,CASSRGAAGETQYF
TRBV12-3/TRBV12-4,TRBJ2-7,TRBD2,few,TGTGCCAGCAGTCGCAGGACTAGCGGGGAGCAGTACTTC,CASSRRTSGEQYF
TRBV20-1,TRBJ2-7,-,-,TGCAGTGCCCGGATTGGGGACTACGAGCAGTACTTC,CSARIGDYEQYF
TRBV27,TRBJ1-1,-,-,TGTGCCAGCAGTGGACATGGACGCTCTGAAGCTTTCTTT,CASSGHGRSEAFF
TRBV5-5,TRBJ1-2,-,-,TGTGCCAGCAGCTTCGACGGGCGGGCCGGCTATGGCTACACCTTC,CASSFDGRAGYGYTF
TRBV20-1,TRBJ1-2,TRBD1,-,TGCAGTGCTAGAGAACAGGGGGCTCGAGGCTACACCTTC,CSAREQGARGYTF
TRBV18,TRBJ1-1,TRBD1,few,TGTGCCAGCTCACCAGTCCTTAGTAGGCAGACAGGGACTGAAGCTTTCTTT,CASSPVLSRQTGTEAFF
TRBV7-9,TRBJ2-1,TRBD2,-,TGTGCCAGCAGCAACCCCACTAGCGGGGGGAACAATGAGCAGTTCTTC,CASSNPTSGGNNEQFF
TRBV6-5,TRBJ1-6,TRBD1,-,TGTGCCAGCAGCTCCCTCCTTGGGACAGGGGGTTTCCTCCTCCACTTT,CASSSLLGTGGFLLHF